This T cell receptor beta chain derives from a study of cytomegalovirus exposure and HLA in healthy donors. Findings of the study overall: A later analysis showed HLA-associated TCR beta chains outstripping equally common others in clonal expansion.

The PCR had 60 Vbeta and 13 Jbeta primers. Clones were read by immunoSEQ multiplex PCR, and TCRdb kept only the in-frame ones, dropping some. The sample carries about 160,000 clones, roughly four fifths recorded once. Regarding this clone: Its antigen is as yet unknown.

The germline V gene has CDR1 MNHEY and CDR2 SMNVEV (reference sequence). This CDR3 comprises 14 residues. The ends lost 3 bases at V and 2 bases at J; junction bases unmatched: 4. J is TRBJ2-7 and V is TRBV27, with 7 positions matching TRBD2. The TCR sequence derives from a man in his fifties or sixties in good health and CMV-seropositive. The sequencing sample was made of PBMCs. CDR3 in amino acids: CASSFVAGTYEQYF. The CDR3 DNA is TGTGCCAGCAGTTTCGTAGCGGGTACCTACGAGCAGTACTTC.